This T cell receptor (beta chain) was identified in a study of cytomegalovirus exposure and HLA in healthy donors. About the study: Assignment to the Caucasian-associated ancestry cluster applied to less than 85% of the roughly 400 genotyped donors. Overall study results and limits: Some V segments, including TRBV6-2 and TRBV6-3, were excluded as indistinguishable. There were several of the most significant clusters that appeared linked to common viral pathogens in a later analysis. Later, an analysis showed that TCR beta chains associated with HLA were more clonally expanded than others that were equally common.

This clone was found once. What it recognizes is unknown. Unmatched junction bases numbered 0, after V lost 1 base and J lost 7 bases. The length of the CDR3 is 14 residues. The V gene's germline CDR1 is LGHNT and CDR2 FRNRAP. The PCR was carried out with 60 Vbeta primers and 13 Jbeta primers. Generated by immunoSEQ multiplex PCR, the TCRdb table keeps only in-frame clones and is missing some. The data contain more than 150,000 clones, more than 70% of them singletons. The source of this sequence is a girl aged 5-17 years in good health and CMV-seropositive. The sequenced sample consisted of PBMCs. The rearrangement uses TRBV12-5 and TRBJ1-4; 10 bases are a match to TRBD1. In DNA, the CDR3 is TGTGCTAGTGGTTTGGGACAGGGGGCTGAAAAACTGTTTTTT. Translated: CASGLGQGAEKLFF.